This is a list of T cell receptor beta chains from one sample in a study of cytomegalovirus exposure and HLA in healthy donors. TCRdb keeps only in-frame clones here, not all; method: immunoSEQ multiplex PCR. The sample contains about 150,000 clones, approximately 81% of which appear only once. Source material: PBMCs. The receptors come from a man over 45 in good health and CMV-seropositive. CDR3s include the opening cysteine and the closing phenylalanine or tryptophan. The D gene is left open where the match is weak. Some rows mark clone size as missing; the rest say once, few, many or name a class of expanded clone.

once,TRBJ2-5,TRBD1,TRBV18,TGTGCCAGCTCACCATCGCAAGGGGGCTTGGAGACCCAGTACTTC,CASSPSQGGLETQYF
-,TRBJ2-5,-,TRBV2,TGTGCCAGCGGCCAGGGTCAAGAGACCCAGTACTTC,CASGQGQETQYF
-,TRBJ2-5,TRBD2,TRBV7-8,TGTGCCAGCAGCTCAGCGGGAGGGCAGACCCAGTACTTC,CASSSAGGQTQYF
once,TRBJ2-5,TRBD2,TRBV30,TGTGCCTGGACCCCTCTAGCGGGGGGGCAAGAGACCCAGTACTTC,CAWTPLAGGQETQYF
few,TRBJ2-5,TRBD1,TRBV5-1,TGCGCCAGCTTTGGGACAGGTTCCTTCCAAGAGACCCAGTACTTC,CASFGTGSFQETQYF
-,TRBJ2-7,-,TRBV7-8,TGTGCCAGCAGGGAGGGGGGGAGTACCTACGAGCAGTACTTC,CASREGGSTYEQYF
few,TRBJ1-1,TRBD1,TRBV6-6,TGTGCCAGCAGTTACTCACGGACAGGGGGCACTGAAGCTTTCTTT,CASSYSRTGGTEAFF
-,TRBJ2-7,-,TRBV14,TGTGCCAGCGGCACATTCTACGAGCAGTACTTC,CASGTFYEQYF
-,TRBJ1-2,TRBD1,TRBV28,TGTGCCAGCAGGGACAGGGGACAGAGCTATGGCTACACCTTC,CASRDRGQSYGYTF
-,TRBJ2-4,-,TRBV18,TGTGCCAGCTCACTTCAGGGGGCCAAAAACATTCAGTACTTC,CASSLQGAKNIQYF
-,TRBJ2-2,TRBD2,TRBV28,TGTGCCAGCGGGACTACAACCGGGGAGCTGTTTTTT,CASGTTTGELFF
-,TRBJ1-2,-,TRBV19,TGTGCCAGTAACCTCGGCGGGGTTGGCTACACCTTC,CASNLGGVGYTF
-,TRBJ2-5,-,TRBV11-2,TGTGCCAGCAGCCCTTTCCGGGGCCAAGAGACCCAGTACTTC,CASSPFRGQETQYF
-,TRBJ2-6,-,TRBV5-4,TGTGCCAGCAGCTTGGGGGGGGGCCCTGGGGCCAACGTCCTGACTTTC,CASSLGGGPGANVLTF
-,TRBJ2-7,-,TRBV27,TGTGCCAGCAGCGGAGGGGTATCCTACGAGCAGTACTTC,CASSGGVSYEQYF
-,TRBJ1-1,-,TRBV14,TGTGCCAGCAGCCTTCGACAGAGTTCCCCTGAAGCTTTCTTT,CASSLRQSSPEAFF
-,TRBJ2-7,TRBD1,TRBV7-3,TGTGCCAGCAGCTTAACTAGGGGACAGGGGTCCGAGCAGTACTTC,CASSLTRGQGSEQYF
-,TRBJ2-5,-,TRBV5-4,TGTGCCAGCAGCTTGAAGGCGGAAACGGCCCAGTACTTC,CASSLKAETAQYF
-,TRBJ2-7,TRBD2,TRBV18,TGTGCCAGCTCACCGATCCAAGCGGGAGCAGGGAGCTACGAGCAGTACTTC,CASSPIQAGAGSYEQYF
-,TRBJ2-5,-,TRBV18,TGTGCCAGCTCACCCCGGCAAGAGACCCAGTACTTC,CASSPRQETQYF
-,TRBJ1-6,TRBD1,TRBV28,TGTGCCAGCAGTGAAGGGGACAGAGGGCTAGGAGGTTCACCCCTCCACTTT,CASSEGDRGLGGSPLHF
-,TRBJ1-2,-,TRBV7-3,TGTGCCAGCAGCTTAGACAGTACTTATGGCTACACCTTC,CASSLDSTYGYTF
-,TRBJ1-1,TRBD1,TRBV18,TGTGCCAGCTCAACGGACAGGATGAACACTGAAGCTTTCTTT,CASSTDRMNTEAFF
-,TRBJ1-5,-,TRBV2,TGTGCCAGCAGTGAATTAGAGGTCCAGCAGCCCCAGCATTTT,CASSELEVQQPQHF
-,TRBJ2-5,TRBD1,TRBV4-2,TGTGCCAGCAGCCAAGTAGGGCTCGGGGCACAGGGGGAGACCCAGTACTTC,CASSQVGLGAQGETQYF
-,TRBJ2-5,TRBD2,TRBV28,TGTGCCAGCAGATTAGCGGGGGGAGGGGAGACCCAGTACTTC,CASRLAGGGETQYF
once,TRBJ1-2,-,TRBV2,TGTGCCAGCAGTAAGGAGGACTACACCTTC,CASSKEDYTF
-,TRBJ1-1,-,TRBV6-1,TGTGCCAGCAGTGGGAAGAGTACTCCGGGACAGAACACTGAAGCTTTCTTT,CASSGKSTPGQNTEAFF
-,TRBJ1-4,-,TRBV20-1,TGCAGTGCTAGCTCGAATGAAAAACTGTTTTTT,CSASSNEKLFF
-,TRBJ1-2,-,TRBV29-1,TGCAGCGTTGAAACAGACGCCTATGGCTACACCTTC,CSVETDAYGYTF
-,TRBJ1-1,-,TRBV28,TGTGCCAGCAGTTCAGCCCCGGACAGAACTGAAGCTTTCTTT,CASSSAPDRTEAFF
-,TRBJ2-1,-,TRBV5-6,TGTGCCAGCAGCTTGGACAGGGTCAATGAGCAGTTCTTC,CASSLDRVNEQFF
-,TRBJ1-5,TRBD1,TRBV5-1,TGCGCCAGCAGCCCGGGACAGCCAGACAATCAGCCCCAGCATTTT,CASSPGQPDNQPQHF
-,TRBJ2-5,-,TRBV14,TGTGCCAGCAGCCAAGATCTGAAAGAGGTCCAGTACTTC,CASSQDLKEVQYF
-,TRBJ2-3,-,TRBV27,TGTGCCAGCAGTTTATCTCCAGGGATTACGCAGTATTTT,CASSLSPGITQYF
-,TRBJ2-2,-,TRBV7-9,TGTGCCAGCAGCCCACACCGGGTACGTCCCGGGGAGCTGTTTTTT,CASSPHRVRPGELFF
-,TRBJ1-4,-,TRBV9,TGTGCCAGCACCCTGGAGGGGAACCCTAATGAAAAACTGTTTTTT,CASTLEGNPNEKLFF
-,TRBJ1-3,-,TRBV2,TGTGCCAGCAGTTACTCCATTTCTGGAAACACCATATATTTT,CASSYSISGNTIYF
-,TRBJ1-3,TRBD1,TRBV15,TGTGCCACCAGCAGAGATAACCAGGGGGCCTTTGGAAACACCATATATTTT,CATSRDNQGAFGNTIYF
-,TRBJ1-4,TRBD1,TRBV7-9,TGTGCCAGCAGCTTAGCCGGGACAGCGACCTTGAATGAAAAACTGTTTTTT,CASSLAGTATLNEKLFF
-,TRBJ2-1,TRBD2,TRBV5-6,TGTGCCAGCAGCACCGCTAGCGGGGATGAGCAGTTCTTC,CASSTASGDEQFF
-,TRBJ1-5,TRBD1,TRBV5-8,TGTGCCAGCAGCGCTAGGACAGGGCCACAGCCCCAGCATTTT,CASSARTGPQPQHF
-,TRBJ1-1,-,TRBV28,TGTGCCAGCAGTTGGAGGGCGAGGAACACTGAAGCTTTCTTT,CASSWRARNTEAFF
few,TRBJ2-3,TRBD2,TRBV6-1,TGTGCCAGCAGTGCGTCAGGACTAGCGAGGGGCACAGATACGCAGTATTTT,CASSASGLARGTDTQYF
few,TRBJ1-1,TRBD1,TRBV27,TGTGCCAGCAGTTTATCGGCCCGCCGGGACAGCTATGAAGCTTTCTTT,CASSLSARRDSYEAFF
-,TRBJ1-5,-,TRBV7-2,TGTGCCAGCAGCCCGCCGCGGCTAAGGCAGCCCCAGCATTTT,CASSPPRLRQPQHF
-,TRBJ2-5,-,TRBV11-2,TGTGCCAGCAGTTCGACAAGTCACCAAGAGACCCAGTACTTC,CASSSTSHQETQYF
-,TRBJ1-5,-,TRBV28,TGTGCCAGCTCAAAAGACAGGTCGCGGGGCAATCAGCCCCAGCATTTT,CASSKDRSRGNQPQHF
-,TRBJ2-3,TRBD1,TRBV2,TGTGCCAGCAGCAGTACAGGGGGCAGGGCAGATACGCAGTATTTT,CASSSTGGRADTQYF